These 24 T cell receptor beta chains were all obtained from the same sample, sequenced in a study of cytomegalovirus exposure and HLA in healthy donors. The PCR contained 60 Vbeta and 13 Jbeta primers. This table comes from immunoSEQ multiplex PCR, and its TCRdb copy is limited to in-frame clones, with some not included. The data show around 180,000 clones, approximately 71% seen once. Sample: PBMCs. Receptors were obtained from a girl aged 10 to 17 in good health and CMV-seronegative.

This clone appeared once. The rearrangement uses TRBV25-1 and TRBJ1-1, with a tentative D call TRBD1 (5 bases). Germline V gene lookup returns CDR1 MGHDK and CDR2 SYGVNS. The CDR3 has 15 residues. V was trimmed by 1 base and J by 1 base, leaving 10 bases between them. As DNA, the CDR3 is TGTGCCAGCAGTGAATCCGGGGGGAGGAACACTGAAGCTTTCTTT. This codes for CASSESGGRNTEAFF.

The chain has TRBV2 and TRBJ1-2, with 7 bases aligning to TRBD1. This CDR3 spans 15 amino acids. Trimming cost V 5 bases and J 4 bases; bases outside gene matches: 10. Germline CDR1 SNHLY, CDR2 FYNNEI. CDR3 sequence (DNA): TGTGCCAGCAGTCCTTACAGGACAGGCCCCTATGGCTACACCTTC. Translating it yields CASSPYRTGPYGYTF. The full variable domain, with the rest looked up from reference TRBV2 and TRBJ1-2, is EPEVTQTPSHQVTQMGQEVILRCVPISNHLYFYWYRQILGQKVEFLVSFYNNEISEKSEIFDDQFSVERPDGSNFTLKIRSTKLEDSAMYFCASSPYRTGPYGYTFGSGTRLTVV.

This rearrangement joins TRBV29-1 to TRBJ1-2; the match to TRBD1 covers 8 bases. J gave up 4 bases and V 6 bases, and 13 bases lay outside the gene matches. The V gene's germline CDR1 is SQVTM and CDR2 ANQGSEA. There are 15 residues in the CDR3. The CDR3: CSVAHGQGLRYGYTF. The DNA for the CDR3 is TGCAGCGTAGCACACGGACAGGGTCTTCGCTATGGCTACACCTTC.

This clone was counted once. This CDR3 is CATSPTTGLRGGTEAFF. The CDR3 bases are TGTGCCACCAGTCCAACGACAGGACTCAGGGGAGGGACTGAAGCTTTCTTT. The V gene is TRBV15, the J gene TRBJ1-1; perhaps TRBD1 as D (6 bases). There are 17 residues in the CDR3. From germline, CDR1 is LNHNV and CDR2 YYDKDF (reference sequence). Trimming left V 6 bases short and J 5 bases short, with 25 bases between.

V gene TRBV7-6 combines with J gene TRBJ1-1; TRBD1 might be the D (5 bases). V was cut by 6 bases and J by 4 bases, with 12 bases left in between. This CDR3 spans 13 amino acids. The V gene's germline CDR1 is SGHVS and CDR2 FNYEAQ. As DNA, the CDR3 is TGTGCCAGCAGTGTGGCAGGGCCCACTGAAGCTTTCTTT. Protein sequence: CASSVAGPTEAFF. Full variable domain (rest looked up from reference TRBV7-6 and TRBJ1-1): GAGVSQSPRYKVTKRGQDVALRCDPISGHVSLYWYRQALGQGPEFLTYFNYEAQQDKSGLPNDRFSAERPEGSISTLTIQRTEQRDSAMYRCASSVAGPTEAFFGQGTRLTVV.

A few counts support this clone. V is TRBV4-2 and J is TRBJ1-2, with 8 bases lining up with TRBD1. The germline CDR1 and CDR2 sequences are LGHNA and YNFKEQ. After removal of 4 bases from V and 6 bases from J, the junction contained 7 bases not matched to a gene. The CDR3 totals 14 residues. The DNA of the CDR3 is TGTGCCAGCAGCCTTGACAGGGGTGTTAATGGCTACACCTTC. Protein product: CASSLDRGVNGYTF.

This clone was detected only a few times. The CDR3 region is CASSLAPLGQGQETQYF. CDR3 nucleotide sequence: TGCGCCAGCAGCTTGGCCCCCCTCGGGCAGGGGCAAGAGACCCAGTACTTC. V is TRBV5-1 and J is TRBJ2-5, with D perhaps matching TRBD1 (6 bases). The V end was cut by 0 bases, the J end by 2 bases, with 17 bases between. The CDR3 contains 17 residues. Per the germline V gene, CDR1 is SGHRS and CDR2 is YFSETQ.

V usage is TRBV7-2 and J usage is TRBJ2-1; 10 positions agree with TRBD2. J lost 2 bases, V lost 3 bases, and 7 bases had no gene match. The CDR3 extends over 17 amino acids. Germline values: CDR1 SGHTA, CDR2 FQGNSA. The CDR3 loop reads CASSFPAGGSTYNEQFF. The CDR3 bases are TGTGCCAGCAGCTTTCCAGCGGGGGGGTCAACCTACAATGAGCAGTTCTTC. Full variable domain (remainder filled in from reference TRBV7-2 and TRBJ2-1): GAGVSQSPSNKVTEKGKDVELRCDPISGHTALYWYRQSLGQGLEFLIYFQGNSAPDKSGLPSDRFSAERTGGSVSTLTIQRTQQEDSAVYLCASSFPAGGSTYNEQFFGPGTRLTVL.

The chain combines TRBV7-6 with TRBJ1-4; tentative D call: TRBD1 (5 bases). The V and J ends lost 5 bases and 7 bases respectively, with 20 bases between them. This CDR3 is 16 amino acids long. The germline V gene has CDR1 SGHVS and CDR2 FNYEAQ. In nucleotides, the CDR3 is TGTGCCAGCAGCCGGGCCCGTACGGGGGAAACTGAAAAACTGTTTTTT. The encoded protein is CASSRARTGETEKLFF.

This sequence joins TRBV9 and TRBJ2-3, with 7 positions matching TRBD1. Per the germline V gene, CDR1 is SGDLS and CDR2 is YYNGEE. Unmatched junction bases numbered 5, after V lost 0 bases and J lost 7 bases. The CDR3 length is 14 residues. As DNA, the CDR3 is TGTGCCAGCAGCGTAGACTGGGGACAGCATACGCAGTATTTT. The encoded protein is CASSVDWGQHTQYF.

V gene TRBV7-3 combines with J gene TRBJ2-1; D gene unclear. The CDR3 length is 14 residues. Germline CDR1 SGHTA, CDR2 FQGTGA. With 5 bases removed from V and 0 bases from J, the gap between germline ends came to 8 bases. The CDR3 protein is CASSPSSSYNEQFF. The CDR3 coding sequence is TGTGCCAGCAGCCCATCGAGCTCCTACAATGAGCAGTTCTTC. The full variable domain, rest sourced from reference TRBV7-3 and TRBJ2-1, is GAGVSQTPSNKVTEKGKYVELRCDPISGHTALYWYRQSLGQGPEFLIYFQGTGAADDSGLPNDRFFAVRPEGSVSTLKIQRTERGDSAVYLCASSPSSSYNEQFFGPGTRLTVL.

This clone was picked up a small number of times. V gene TRBV4-2 combines with J gene TRBJ1-1; 8 nucleotides line up with TRBD1. Germline V gives CDR1 LGHNA, CDR2 YNFKEQ. The ends lost 2 bases at V and 8 bases at J; junction bases unmatched: 10. This CDR3 is built from 15 residues. The CDR3 bases are TGTGCCAGCAGCCAACGACCAACAGGGGGGTCGGAAGCTTTCTTT. This sequence encodes CASSQRPTGGSEAFF.

V gene TRBV19 combines with J gene TRBJ1-1; D is ambiguous. Germline V gene data show CDR1 as LNHDA and CDR2 as SQIVND (reference sequence). This CDR3 has 12 residues. V was shortened by 7 bases and J by 3 bases, with 9 bases between the two germline ends. CDR3 loop: CASTSRDTEAFF. CDR3 coding DNA: TGTGCCAGTACGAGTAGAGACACTGAAGCTTTCTTT.

The CDR3 protein is CASSSLGGVVDGYTF. The CDR3 nucleotides read TGTGCCAGCAGTTCACTGGGGGGGGTAGTGGATGGCTACACCTTC. The V call is TRBV6-1, the J call TRBJ1-2, with D perhaps matching TRBD1 (5 bases). The CDR3 is 15 amino acids. Trimming took off 5 bases at V and 6 bases at J, with 19 bases between the two ends. Per germline, CDR1 MNHNS and CDR2 SASEGT.

The J gene is TRBJ2-7, the V gene TRBV18; 8 bases are shared with TRBD2. CDR1 and CDR2 (germline): KGHSH, LQKENI. After removal of 0 bases from V and 2 bases from J, the junction contained 3 bases not matched to a gene. The CDR3 spans 15 residues. CDR3 amino acids: CASSPPRGGTYEQYF. CDR3 sequence (DNA): TGTGCCAGCTCACCACCCCGCGGGGGGACCTACGAGCAGTACTTC.

V gene TRBV9 combines with J gene TRBJ2-5; D is undetermined. V was trimmed by 0 bases and J by 5 bases, leaving 8 bases between them. CDR3 length: 13 amino acids. From germline, CDR1 is SGDLS and CDR2 YYNGEE. CDR3 nucleotides: TGTGCCAGCAGCGTAGATAGCAGTGAGACCCAGTACTTC. Its protein product is CASSVDSSETQYF.

This clone was detected a few times. J is TRBJ2-2 and V is TRBV5-1; 8 positions agree with TRBD1. The CDR3 has 17 amino acids. Trimming cost V 4 bases and J 3 bases; bases outside gene matches: 11. The V gene's germline CDR1 is SGHRS and CDR2 YFSETQ. The CDR3 here is CASSPNPDRVDTGELFF. In DNA, the CDR3 is TGCGCCAGCAGCCCGAACCCGGACAGGGTTGACACCGGGGAGCTGTTTTTT. Combining the CDR3 with reference TRBV5-1 and TRBJ2-2 gives the whole variable domain KAGVTQTPRYLIKTRGQQVTLSCSPISGHRSVSWYQQTPGQGLQFLFEYFSETQRNKGNFPGRFSGRQFSNSRSEMNVSTLELGDSALYLCASSPNPDRVDTGELFFGEGSRLTVL.

This clone was picked up one time. The V gene is TRBV4-1, the J gene TRBJ1-1, with TRBD1 matching 10 bases. This CDR3 region has 16 residues. CDR1 MGHRA and CDR2 YSYEKL come from the germline V gene. With V trimmed by 0 bases and J by 6 bases, 7 bases remained unmatched. CDR3 nucleotides: TGCGCCAGCAGCCAAGATCGCGGGACAGGGGCGTCTGAAGCTTTCTTT. It encodes CASSQDRGTGASEAFF.

The rearrangement links TRBV5-6 to TRBJ2-7; TRBD1 agrees at 9 bases. V lost 4 bases, J lost 3 bases, and 5 bases stayed unmatched. The CDR3 spans 14 residues. Germline V gene sequence: CDR1 SGHDT, CDR2 YYEEEE. CDR3 sequence reads: CASSAGQGGYEQYF. In DNA form, the CDR3 reads TGTGCCAGCAGCGCGGGACAGGGAGGCTACGAGCAGTACTTC.

The genes are TRBV4-1 and TRBJ1-2; D not resolved. The CDR3 spans 14 residues. The germline V gene encodes CDR1 MGHRA and CDR2 YSYEKL. V gave up 1 base and J gave up 2 bases, with 8 bases separating them. The CDR3 DNA reads as TGCGCCAGCAGCCAAGTTGAGGGCAACTATGGCTACACCTTC. Translated, it gives CASSQVEGNYGYTF.

The chain recombines TRBV5-6 with TRBJ2-1; 8 bases match TRBD1. V dropped 3 bases and J dropped 3; count of bases not matched to a gene: 5. CDR3 length: 15 amino acids. Per germline, CDR1 SGHDT and CDR2 YYEEEE. Here the CDR3 DNA reads TGTGCCAGCAGCTCGTGGGACAGGTTCTACAATGAGCAGTTCTTC. Protein product: CASSSWDRFYNEQFF.

The DNA for the CDR3 is TGTGCCAGCAGCGGGGGGGTGGAAGCTTTCTTT. It codes for CASSGGVEAFF. The chain carries TRBV6-6 and TRBJ1-1; maybe TRBD1 (5 bases). V was cut by 6 bases and J by 8 bases, with 10 bases left in between. From germline, CDR1 is MNHNY and CDR2 SVGAGI (reference sequence). The CDR3 sequence is 11 residues long.

This sequence joins TRBV13 and TRBJ1-1, with no clear D. This CDR3 region has 13 residues. Looked up from germline, CDR1 is PRHDT and CDR2 is FYEKMQ (reference sequence). Trimming pared 4 bases from V and 11 bases from J, leaving 17 bases between. CDR3 residues: CASSSRLLTSAFF. The DNA for the CDR3 is TGTGCCAGCAGCTCCCGACTCCTTACCAGCGCTTTCTTT.

This clone was seen a single time. The rearrangement uses TRBV5-1 and TRBJ2-1, with 7 bases fitting TRBD2. Germline V lookup: CDR1 SGHRS, CDR2 YFSETQ. This CDR3 spans 14 amino acids. V lost 2 bases and J lost 7; bases outside the gene matches: 6. The chain's CDR3 is CASSLLGGTNEQFF. The CDR3 DNA is TGCGCCAGCAGCTTACTCGGGGGGACGAATGAGCAGTTCTTC.